The sequence of this T cell receptor beta chain was determined in a study of Graves' ophthalmopathy and Graves' hyperthyroidism. General study findings and limits: Progression of ophthalmopathy was predicted by the model with about 67% sensitivity and just under 75% specificity.

The trim removed 3 bases at V and 1 base at J, leaving 5 bases unmatched. CDR1 is MDHEN and CDR2 is SYDVKM in the germline V gene. This CDR3 is 15 amino acids long. This clonotype was counted many times. The antigen is not known. The authors amplified TCR beta CDR3 regions, and they did so from RNA transcripts for repertoire sequencing. The authors performed first-round RT-PCR with HTBI primers and then a second-round multiplex PCR. MiXCR was run by TCRdb on the multiplex PCR reads, yielding one entry per CDR3 protein. The data contain 450,000 or so distinct CDR3 sequences, about 15% of them seen just once; the ten biggest clones take up approximately 9.8%.

This sequence was found in a woman in her twenties or thirties with Graves' ophthalmopathy. Sequencing was performed on blood. The chain is built from TRBV28 and TRBJ2-5, with 7 bases fitting TRBD1. The chain's CDR3 is CASSLGQRVQETQYF. CDR3 nucleotide sequence: TGTGCCAGCAGTTTGGGACAGCGAGTCCAAGAGACCCAGTACTTC.